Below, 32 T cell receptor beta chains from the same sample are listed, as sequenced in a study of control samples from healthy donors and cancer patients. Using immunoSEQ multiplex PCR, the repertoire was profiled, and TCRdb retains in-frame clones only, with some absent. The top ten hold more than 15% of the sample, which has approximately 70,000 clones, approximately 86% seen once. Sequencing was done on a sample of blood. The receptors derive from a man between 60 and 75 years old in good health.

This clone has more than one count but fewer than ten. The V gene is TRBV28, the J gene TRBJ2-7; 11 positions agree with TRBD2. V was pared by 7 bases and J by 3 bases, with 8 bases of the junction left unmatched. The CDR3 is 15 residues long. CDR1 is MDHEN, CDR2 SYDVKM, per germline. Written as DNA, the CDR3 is TGTGCCAGCACCCCGTGGGGGACTAGCGGCTACGAGCAGTACTTC. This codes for CASTPWGTSGYEQYF.

CDR3 coding DNA: TGCGCCAGCAGCTTGGCGCCCCCGACCAGCTCCTACGAGCAGTACTTC. It specifies CASSLAPPTSSYEQYF. The V call is TRBV5-1, the J call TRBJ2-7; D remains ambiguous. The CDR3 contains 16 residues. Germline V gives CDR1 SGHRS, CDR2 YFSETQ. Trimming cost V 0 bases and J 0 bases, with 13 bases left between them.

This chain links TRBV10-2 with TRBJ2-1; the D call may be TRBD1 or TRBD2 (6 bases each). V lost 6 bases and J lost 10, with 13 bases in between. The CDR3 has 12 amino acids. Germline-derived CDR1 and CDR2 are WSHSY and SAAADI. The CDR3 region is CASRNLGGEQFF. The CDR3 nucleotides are TGCGCCAGCAGGAACCTAGGGGGGGAGCAGTTCTTC.

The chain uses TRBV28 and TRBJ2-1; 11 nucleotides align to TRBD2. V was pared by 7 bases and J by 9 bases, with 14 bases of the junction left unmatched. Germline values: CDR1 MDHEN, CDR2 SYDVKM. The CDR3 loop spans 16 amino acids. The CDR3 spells CASKLISGRARGEQFF. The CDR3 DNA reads TGTGCCAGCAAATTAATTAGCGGGAGGGCCCGCGGTGAGCAGTTCTTC.

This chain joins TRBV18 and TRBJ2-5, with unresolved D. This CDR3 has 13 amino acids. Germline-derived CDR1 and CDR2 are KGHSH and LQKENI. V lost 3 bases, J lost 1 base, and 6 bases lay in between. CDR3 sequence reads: CASSPGSQETQYF. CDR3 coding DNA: TGTGCCAGCTCACCGGGATCCCAAGAGACCCAGTACTTC.

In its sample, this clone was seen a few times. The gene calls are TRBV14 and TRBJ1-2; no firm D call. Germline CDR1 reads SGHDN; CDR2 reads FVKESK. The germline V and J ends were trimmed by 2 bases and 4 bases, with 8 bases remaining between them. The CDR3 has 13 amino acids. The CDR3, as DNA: TGTGCCAGCAGCCAAAACAGCCCCTATGGCTACACCTTC. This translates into CASSQNSPYGYTF.

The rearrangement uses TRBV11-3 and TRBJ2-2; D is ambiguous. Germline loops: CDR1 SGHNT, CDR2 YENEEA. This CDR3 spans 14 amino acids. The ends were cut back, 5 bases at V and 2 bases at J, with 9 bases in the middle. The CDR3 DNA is TGTGCCAGCAGCCCTCGCGTAAACACCGGGGAGCTGTTTTTT. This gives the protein CASSPRVNTGELFF. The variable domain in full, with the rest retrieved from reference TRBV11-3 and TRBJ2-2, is EAGVVQSPRYKIIEKKQPVAFWCNPISGHNTLYWYLQNLGQGPELLIRYENEEAVDDSQLPKDRFSAERLKGVDSTLKIQPAELGDSAVYLCASSPRVNTGELFFGEGSRLTVL.

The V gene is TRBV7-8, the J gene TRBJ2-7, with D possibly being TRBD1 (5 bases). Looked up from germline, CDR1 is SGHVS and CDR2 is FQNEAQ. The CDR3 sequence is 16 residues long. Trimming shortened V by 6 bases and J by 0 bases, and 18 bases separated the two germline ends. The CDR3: CASSSYQTESSYEQYF. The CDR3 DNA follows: TGTGCCAGCAGTAGCTACCAGACAGAGAGCTCCTACGAGCAGTACTTC.

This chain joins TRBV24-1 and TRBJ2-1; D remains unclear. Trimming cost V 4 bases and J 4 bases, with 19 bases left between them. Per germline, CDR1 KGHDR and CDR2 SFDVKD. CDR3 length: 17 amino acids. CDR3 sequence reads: CATSDSFGRDQYNEQFF. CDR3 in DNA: TGTGCCACCAGTGACTCCTTCGGTAGGGATCAGTACAATGAGCAGTTCTTC.

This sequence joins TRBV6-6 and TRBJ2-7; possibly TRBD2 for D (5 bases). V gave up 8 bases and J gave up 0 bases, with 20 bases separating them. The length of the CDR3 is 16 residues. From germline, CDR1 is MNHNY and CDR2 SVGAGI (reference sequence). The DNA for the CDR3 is TGTGCCAGCGGCGGCCTACAACGTCGGGGCTCCTACGAGCAGTACTTC. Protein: CASGGLQRRGSYEQYF.

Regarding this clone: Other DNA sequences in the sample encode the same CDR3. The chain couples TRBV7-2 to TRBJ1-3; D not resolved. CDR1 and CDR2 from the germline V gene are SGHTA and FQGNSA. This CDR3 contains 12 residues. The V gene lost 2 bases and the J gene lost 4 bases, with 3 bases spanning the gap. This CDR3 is CASSLYGNTIYF. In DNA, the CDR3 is TGTGCCAGCAGCTTATACGGAAACACCATATATTTT.

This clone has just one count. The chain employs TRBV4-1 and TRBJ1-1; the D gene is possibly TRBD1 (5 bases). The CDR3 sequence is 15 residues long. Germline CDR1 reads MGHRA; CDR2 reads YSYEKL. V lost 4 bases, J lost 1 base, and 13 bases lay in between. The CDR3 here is CASSRDRAANTEAFF. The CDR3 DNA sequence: TGCGCCAGCAGCCGGGACCGGGCCGCGAACACTGAAGCTTTCTTT.

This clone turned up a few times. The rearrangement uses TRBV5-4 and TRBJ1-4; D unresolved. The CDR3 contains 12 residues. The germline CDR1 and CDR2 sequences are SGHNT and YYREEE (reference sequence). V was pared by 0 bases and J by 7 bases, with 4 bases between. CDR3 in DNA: TGTGCCAGCAGCTTGGATGGTGAAAAACTGTTTTTT. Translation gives CASSLDGEKLFF.

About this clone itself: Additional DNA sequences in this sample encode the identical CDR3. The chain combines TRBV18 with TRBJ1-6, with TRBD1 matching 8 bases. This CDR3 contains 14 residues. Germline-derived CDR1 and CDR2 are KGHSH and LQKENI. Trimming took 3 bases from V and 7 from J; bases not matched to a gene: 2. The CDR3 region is CASSPQGANSPLHF. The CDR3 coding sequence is TGTGCCAGCTCACCTCAGGGGGCGAATTCACCCCTCCACTTT.

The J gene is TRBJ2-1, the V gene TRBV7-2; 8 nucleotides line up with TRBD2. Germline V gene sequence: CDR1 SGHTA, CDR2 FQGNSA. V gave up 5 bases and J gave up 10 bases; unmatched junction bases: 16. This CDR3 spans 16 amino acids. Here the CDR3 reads CASSGIAGSHPGEQFF. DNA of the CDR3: TGTGCCAGCAGCGGTATAGCGGGAAGCCATCCGGGGGAGCAGTTCTTC.

The CDR3 nucleotides read TGTGCCAGCAGCTCTATGGGGGGTACCAGCAATCAGCCCCAGCATTTT. Translation gives CASSSMGGTSNQPQHF. The chain joins TRBV7-3 to TRBJ1-5; D is perhaps TRBD1 (5 bases). In germline, CDR1 is SGHTA, CDR2 FQGTGA. The CDR3 contains 16 residues. V was cut by 4 bases and J by 1 base, with 14 bases left in between.

The CDR3 bases are TGTGCCAGCAGCTTAGCCGGGACAGGGCTAGGGGAGCAGTACTTC. This codes for CASSLAGTGLGEQYF. The genes are TRBV7-2 and TRBJ2-7; 9 positions agree with TRBD1. The CDR3 extends over 15 amino acids. After removal of 0 bases from V and 7 bases from J, the junction contained 7 bases not matched to a gene. Per germline, CDR1 SGHTA and CDR2 FQGNSA.

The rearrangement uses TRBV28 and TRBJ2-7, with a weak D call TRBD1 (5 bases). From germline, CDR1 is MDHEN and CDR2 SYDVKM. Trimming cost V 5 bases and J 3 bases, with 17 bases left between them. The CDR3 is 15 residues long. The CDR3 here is CASSPPVGTGYEQYF. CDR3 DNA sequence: TGTGCCAGCAGTCCGCCCGTAGGTACAGGCTACGAGCAGTACTTC.

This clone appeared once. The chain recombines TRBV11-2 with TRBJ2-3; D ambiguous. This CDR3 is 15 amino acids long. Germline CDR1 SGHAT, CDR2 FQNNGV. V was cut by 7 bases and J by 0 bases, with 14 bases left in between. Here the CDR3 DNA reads TGTGCCAGCACCGTTAGCACACTTAGCACAGATACGCAGTATTTT. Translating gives CASTVSTLSTDTQYF.

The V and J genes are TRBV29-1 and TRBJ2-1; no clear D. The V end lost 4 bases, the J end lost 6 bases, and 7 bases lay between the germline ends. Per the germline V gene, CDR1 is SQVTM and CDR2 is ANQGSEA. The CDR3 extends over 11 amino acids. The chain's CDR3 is CSVGQINEQFF. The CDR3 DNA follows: TGCAGCGTTGGGCAGATCAATGAGCAGTTCTTC.

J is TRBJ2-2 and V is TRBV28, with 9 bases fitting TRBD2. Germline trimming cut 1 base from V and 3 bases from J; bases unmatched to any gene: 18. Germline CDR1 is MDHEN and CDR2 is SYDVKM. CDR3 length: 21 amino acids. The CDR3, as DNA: TGTGCCAGCAGTTTATTCGGGTGGTCGGCGGGAGGGGTCGTAGACACCGGGGAGCTGTTTTTT. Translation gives CASSLFGWSAGGVVDTGELFF. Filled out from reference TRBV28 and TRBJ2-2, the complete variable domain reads DVKVTQSSRYLVKRTGEKVFLECVQDMDHENMFWYRQDPGLGLRLIYFSYDVKMKEKGDIPEGYSVSREKKERFSLILESASTNQTSMYLCASSLFGWSAGGVVDTGELFFGEGSRLTVL.

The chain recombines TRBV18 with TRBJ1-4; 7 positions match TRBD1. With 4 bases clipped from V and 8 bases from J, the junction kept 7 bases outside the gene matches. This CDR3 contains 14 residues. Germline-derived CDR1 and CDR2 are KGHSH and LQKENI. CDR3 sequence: CASSQGAVGEKLFF. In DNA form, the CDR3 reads TGTGCCAGCTCACAGGGGGCCGTTGGGGAAAAACTGTTTTTT.

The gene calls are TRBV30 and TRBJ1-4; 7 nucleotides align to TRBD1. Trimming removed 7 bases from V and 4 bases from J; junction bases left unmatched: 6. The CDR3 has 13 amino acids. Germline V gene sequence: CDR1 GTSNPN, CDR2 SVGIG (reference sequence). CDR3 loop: CAFYRDSNEKLFF. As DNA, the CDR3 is TGTGCCTTTTATAGGGACAGTAATGAAAAACTGTTTTTT.

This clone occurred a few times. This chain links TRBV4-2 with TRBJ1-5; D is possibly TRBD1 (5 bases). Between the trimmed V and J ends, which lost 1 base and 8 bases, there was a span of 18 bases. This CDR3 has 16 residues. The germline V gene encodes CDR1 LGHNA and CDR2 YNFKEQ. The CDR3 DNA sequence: TGTGCCAGCAGCCAAGTGGTAGCTGGGACTGACAAGCCCCAGCATTTT. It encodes CASSQVVAGTDKPQHF.

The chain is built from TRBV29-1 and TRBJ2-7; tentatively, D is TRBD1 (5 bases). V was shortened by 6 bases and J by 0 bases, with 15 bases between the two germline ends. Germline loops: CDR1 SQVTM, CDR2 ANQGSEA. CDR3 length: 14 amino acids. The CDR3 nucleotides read TGCAGCGTCCAAAGTAGGGGCAGCTCCTACGAGCAGTACTTC. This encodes CSVQSRGSSYEQYF.

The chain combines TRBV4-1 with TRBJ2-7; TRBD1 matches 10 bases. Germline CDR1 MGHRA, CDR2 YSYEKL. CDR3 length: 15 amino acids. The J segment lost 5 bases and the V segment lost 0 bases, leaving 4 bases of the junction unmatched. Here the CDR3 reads CASSQEGQGSNEQYF. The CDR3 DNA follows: TGCGCCAGCAGCCAAGAGGGACAGGGGAGCAACGAGCAGTACTTC.

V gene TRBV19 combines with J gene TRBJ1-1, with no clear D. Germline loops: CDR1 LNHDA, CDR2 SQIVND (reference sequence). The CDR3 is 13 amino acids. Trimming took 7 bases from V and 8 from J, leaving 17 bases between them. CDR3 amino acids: CASKSTRWLEAFF. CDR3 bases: TGTGCCAGTAAGTCGACCCGATGGCTAGAAGCTTTCTTT.

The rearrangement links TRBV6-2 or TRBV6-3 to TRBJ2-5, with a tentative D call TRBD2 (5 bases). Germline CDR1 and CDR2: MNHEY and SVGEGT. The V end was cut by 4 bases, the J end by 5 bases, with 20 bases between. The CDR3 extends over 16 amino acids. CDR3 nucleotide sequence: TGTGCCAGCAGTTTTACTGCGGGCACCGGTTGGGAGACCCAGTACTTC. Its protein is CASSFTAGTGWETQYF.

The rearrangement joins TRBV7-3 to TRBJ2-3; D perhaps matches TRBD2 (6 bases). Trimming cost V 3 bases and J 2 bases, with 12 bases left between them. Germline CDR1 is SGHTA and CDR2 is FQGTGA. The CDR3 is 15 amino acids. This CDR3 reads CASSLFGGATDTQYF. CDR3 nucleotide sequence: TGTGCCAGCAGCTTGTTCGGAGGGGCCACAGATACGCAGTATTTT.

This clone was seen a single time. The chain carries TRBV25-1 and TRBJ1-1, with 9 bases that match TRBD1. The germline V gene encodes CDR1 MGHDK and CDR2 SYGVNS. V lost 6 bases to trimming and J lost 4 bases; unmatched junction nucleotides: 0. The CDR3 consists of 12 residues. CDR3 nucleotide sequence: TGTGCCAGCAGACAGGGGGCCACTGAAGCTTTCTTT. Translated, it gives CASRQGATEAFF.

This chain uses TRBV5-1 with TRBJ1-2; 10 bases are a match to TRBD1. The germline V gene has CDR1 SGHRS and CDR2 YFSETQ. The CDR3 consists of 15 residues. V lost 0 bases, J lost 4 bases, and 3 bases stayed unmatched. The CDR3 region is CASSLGDRGGYGYTF. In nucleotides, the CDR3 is TGCGCCAGCAGCTTGGGGGACAGGGGAGGCTATGGCTACACCTTC.

The CDR3 DNA reads as TGTGCCAGCTCACCTTCCAACAATGAGCAGTTCTTC. It translates to CASSPSNNEQFF. The chain has TRBV18 and TRBJ2-1; D is ambiguous. The germline CDR1 and CDR2 sequences are KGHSH and LQKENI. The CDR3 has 12 amino acids. V was pared by 3 bases and J by 5 bases, with 5 bases between. Variable domain in full (rest from reference TRBV18 and TRBJ2-1): NAGVMQNPRHLVRRRGQEARLRCSPMKGHSHVYWYRQLPEEGLKFMVYLQKENIIDESGMPKERFSAEFPKEGPSILRIQQVVRGDSAAYFCASSPSNNEQFFGPGTRLTVL.